This paragraph covers one TCR beta chain sequence. Its antigen is not known. Here immunoSEQ multiplex PCR was the method, and the copy in TCRdb shows in-frame clones only, minus some. The table lists 120,000 or so clones, 93% of them singletons. CDR3 length equals 14 residues. Germline CDR1 reads SGHRS; CDR2 reads YFSETQ. V trimming: 4 bases; J trimming: 5 bases; junction bases outside the gene matches: 7. The data were obtained in a study of OX40 agonist ivuxolimab in advanced cancers. Overall study: Partial responses were achieved by three patients: one hepatocellular carcinoma, two cutaneous melanoma.

Whole-study results and caveats: The mean number of expanded clones was higher in CD8+ T cells than in CD4+.

This clonotype was obtained from an adult with an advanced solid tumor such as melanoma, head and neck, liver or kidney cancer. This sequence joins TRBV5-1 and TRBJ2-7; 9 bases line up with TRBD1. The input for sequencing was CD4+ or CD8+ T cells sorted from blood, taken in a trial of the OX40 agonist ivuxolimab. Here the CDR3 reads CASSPDRGINEQYF. The CDR3 nucleotides are TGCGCCAGCAGCCCGGACAGGGGCATCAACGAGCAGTACTTC.